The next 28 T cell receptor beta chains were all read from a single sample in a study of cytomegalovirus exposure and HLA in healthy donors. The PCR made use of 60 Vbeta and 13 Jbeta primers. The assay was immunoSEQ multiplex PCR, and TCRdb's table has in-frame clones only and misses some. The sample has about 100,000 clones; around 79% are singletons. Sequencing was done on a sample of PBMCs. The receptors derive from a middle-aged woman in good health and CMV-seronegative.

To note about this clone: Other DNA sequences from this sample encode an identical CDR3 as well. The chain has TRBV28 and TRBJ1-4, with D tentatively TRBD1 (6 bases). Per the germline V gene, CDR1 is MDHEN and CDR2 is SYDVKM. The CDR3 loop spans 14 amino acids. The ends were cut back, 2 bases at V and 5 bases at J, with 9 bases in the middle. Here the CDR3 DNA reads TGTGCCAGCAGTTTAGGGCAGGGGAATGAAAAACTGTTTTTT. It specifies CASSLGQGNEKLFF.

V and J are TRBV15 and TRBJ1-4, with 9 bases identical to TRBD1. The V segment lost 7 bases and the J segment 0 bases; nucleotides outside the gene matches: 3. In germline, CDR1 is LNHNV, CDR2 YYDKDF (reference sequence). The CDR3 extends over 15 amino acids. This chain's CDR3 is CATKTGGTTNEKLFF. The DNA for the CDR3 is TGTGCCACCAAAACAGGGGGCACAACTAATGAAAAACTGTTTTTT.

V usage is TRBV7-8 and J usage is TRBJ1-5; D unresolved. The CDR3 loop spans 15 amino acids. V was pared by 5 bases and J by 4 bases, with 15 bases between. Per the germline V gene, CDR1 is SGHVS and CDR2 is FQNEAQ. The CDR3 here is CASSPEERPNQPQHF. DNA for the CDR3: TGTGCCAGCAGCCCAGAGGAACGGCCGAATCAGCCCCAGCATTTT.

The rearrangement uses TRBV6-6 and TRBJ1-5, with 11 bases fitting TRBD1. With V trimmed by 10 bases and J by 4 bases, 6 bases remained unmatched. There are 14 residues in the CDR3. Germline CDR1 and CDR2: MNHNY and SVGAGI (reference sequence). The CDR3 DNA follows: TGTGCCACCGCCCGGGACAGGGGGAATCAGCCCCAGCATTTT. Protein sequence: CATARDRGNQPQHF.

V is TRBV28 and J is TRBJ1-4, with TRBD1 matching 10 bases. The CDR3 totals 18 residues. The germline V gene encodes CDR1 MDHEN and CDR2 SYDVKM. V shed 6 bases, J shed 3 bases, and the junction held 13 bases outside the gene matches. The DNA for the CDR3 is TGTGCCAGCAGGGAGACTGCCGGGACAGGGGAACCTAATGAAAAACTGTTTTTT. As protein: CASRETAGTGEPNEKLFF.

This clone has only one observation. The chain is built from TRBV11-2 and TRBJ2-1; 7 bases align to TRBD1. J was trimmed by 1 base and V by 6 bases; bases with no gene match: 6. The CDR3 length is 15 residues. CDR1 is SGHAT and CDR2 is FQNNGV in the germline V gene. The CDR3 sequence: CASRSVGQSYNEQFF. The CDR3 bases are TGTGCCAGCAGGTCGGTGGGACAGTCCTACAATGAGCAGTTCTTC.

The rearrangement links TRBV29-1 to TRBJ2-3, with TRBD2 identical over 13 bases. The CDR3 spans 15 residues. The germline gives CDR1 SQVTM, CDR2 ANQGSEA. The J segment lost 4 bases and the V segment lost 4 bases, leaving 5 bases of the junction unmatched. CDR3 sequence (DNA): TGCAGCGTTGGAGGACTAGCGGGAGATTCAGATACGCAGTATTTT. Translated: CSVGGLAGDSDTQYF.

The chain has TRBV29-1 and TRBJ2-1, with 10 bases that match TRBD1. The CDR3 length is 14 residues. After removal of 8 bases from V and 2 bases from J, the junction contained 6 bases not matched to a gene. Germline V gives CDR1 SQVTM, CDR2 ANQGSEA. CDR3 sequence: CSLGTGDPYNEQFF. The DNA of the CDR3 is TGCAGCCTGGGGACAGGGGACCCCTACAATGAGCAGTTCTTC.

CDR3 protein: CASSLDNRGNYGYTF. The CDR3 DNA is TGTGCCAGCAGCTTGGATAACAGGGGGAACTATGGCTACACCTTC. The J gene is TRBJ1-2, the V gene TRBV5-4; 8 bases are shared with TRBD1. CDR1 and CDR2 from the germline V gene are SGHNT and YYREEE (reference sequence). V lost 0 bases and J lost 2; bases outside the gene matches: 3. CDR3 length: 15 amino acids.

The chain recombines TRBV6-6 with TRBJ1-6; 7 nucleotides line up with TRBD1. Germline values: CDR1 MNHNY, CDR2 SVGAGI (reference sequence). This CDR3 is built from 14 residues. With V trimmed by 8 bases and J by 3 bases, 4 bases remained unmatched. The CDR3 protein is CASAGTVYNSPLHF. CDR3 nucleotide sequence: TGTGCCAGCGCCGGGACAGTCTATAATTCACCCCTCCACTTT.

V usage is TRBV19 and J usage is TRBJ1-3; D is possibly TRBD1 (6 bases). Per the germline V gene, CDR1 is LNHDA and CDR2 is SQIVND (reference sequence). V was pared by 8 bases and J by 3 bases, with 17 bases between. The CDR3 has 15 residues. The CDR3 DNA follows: TGTGCCAGTGGCGGGGGCTCAACACTTGGAAACACCATATATTTT. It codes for CASGGGSTLGNTIYF.

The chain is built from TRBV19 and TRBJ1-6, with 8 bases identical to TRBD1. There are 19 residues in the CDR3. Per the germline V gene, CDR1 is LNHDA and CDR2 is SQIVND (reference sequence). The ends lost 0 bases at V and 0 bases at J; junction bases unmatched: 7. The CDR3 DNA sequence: TGTGCCAGTAGTATAGATTTCCGACAGGGGAGCTCCTATAATTCACCCCTCCACTTT. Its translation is CASSIDFRQGSSYNSPLHF.

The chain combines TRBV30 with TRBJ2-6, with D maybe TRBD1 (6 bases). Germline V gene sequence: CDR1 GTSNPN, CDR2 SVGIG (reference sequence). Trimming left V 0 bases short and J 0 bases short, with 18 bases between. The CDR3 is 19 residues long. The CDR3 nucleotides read TGTGCCTGGAGTGTACGACATTCCCAGGGGCACTCTGGGGCCAACGTCCTGACTTTC. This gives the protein CAWSVRHSQGHSGANVLTF. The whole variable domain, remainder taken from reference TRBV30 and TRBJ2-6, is SQTIHQWPATLVQPVGSPLSLECTVEGTSNPNLYWYRQAAGRGLQLLFYSVGIGQISSEVPQNLSASRPQDRQFILSSKKLLLSDSGFYLCAWSVRHSQGHSGANVLTFGAGSRLTVL.

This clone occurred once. CDR3 amino acids: CASSPSLGSGSPLHF. The CDR3 nucleotides read TGTGCCAGCAGCCCGTCACTAGGGTCAGGTTCACCCCTCCACTTT. This chain uses TRBV14 with TRBJ1-6; no firm D call. The length of the CDR3 is 15 residues. Trimming left V 4 bases short and J 9 bases short, with 16 bases between. In germline, CDR1 is SGHDN, CDR2 FVKESK.

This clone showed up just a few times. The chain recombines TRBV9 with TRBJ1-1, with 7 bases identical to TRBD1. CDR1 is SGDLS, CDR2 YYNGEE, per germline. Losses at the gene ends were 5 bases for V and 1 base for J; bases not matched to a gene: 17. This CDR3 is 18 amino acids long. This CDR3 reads CASSATLGQPIGNTEAFF. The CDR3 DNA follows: TGTGCCAGCAGTGCCACCCTGGGACAGCCGATCGGGAACACTGAAGCTTTCTTT.

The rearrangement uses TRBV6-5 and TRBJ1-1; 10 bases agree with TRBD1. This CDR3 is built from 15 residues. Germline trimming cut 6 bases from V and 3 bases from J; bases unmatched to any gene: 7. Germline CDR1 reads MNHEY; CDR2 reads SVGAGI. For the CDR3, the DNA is TGTGCCAGCAGGGGACAGGGGCTGGGGGACACTGAAGCTTTCTTT. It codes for CASRGQGLGDTEAFF.

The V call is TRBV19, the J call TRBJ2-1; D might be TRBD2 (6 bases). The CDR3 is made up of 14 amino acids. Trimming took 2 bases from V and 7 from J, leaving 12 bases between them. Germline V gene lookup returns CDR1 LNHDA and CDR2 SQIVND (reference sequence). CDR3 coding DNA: TGTGCCAGTAGTATAACGGGGGTAGGGAATGAGCAGTTCTTC. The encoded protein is CASSITGVGNEQFF.

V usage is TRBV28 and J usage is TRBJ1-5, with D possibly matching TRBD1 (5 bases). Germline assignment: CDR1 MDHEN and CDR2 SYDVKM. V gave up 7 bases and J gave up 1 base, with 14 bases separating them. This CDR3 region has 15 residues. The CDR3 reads CASNFQGWSNQPQHF. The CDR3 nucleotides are TGTGCCAGCAACTTCCAGGGATGGAGCAATCAGCCCCAGCATTTT.

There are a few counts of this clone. CDR3 nucleotide sequence: TGTGCCACGAACCAGGGGTACGAGCAGTACTTC. Translating gives CATNQGYEQYF. V and J are TRBV6-5 and TRBJ2-7; TRBD1 is a possible D gene (6 bases). The CDR3 spans 11 residues. V was cut by 10 bases and J by 4 bases, with 11 bases left in between. The germline V gene has CDR1 MNHEY and CDR2 SVGAGI.

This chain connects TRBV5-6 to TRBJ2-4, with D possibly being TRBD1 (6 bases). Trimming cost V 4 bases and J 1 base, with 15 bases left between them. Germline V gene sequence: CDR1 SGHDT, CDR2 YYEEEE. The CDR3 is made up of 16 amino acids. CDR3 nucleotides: TGTGCCAGCAGCCATGGGGGCACAGCGGCCAAAAACATTCAGTACTTC. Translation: CASSHGGTAAKNIQYF.

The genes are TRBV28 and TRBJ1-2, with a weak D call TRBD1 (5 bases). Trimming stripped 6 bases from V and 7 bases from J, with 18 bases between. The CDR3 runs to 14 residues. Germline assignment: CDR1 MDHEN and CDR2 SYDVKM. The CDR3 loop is CASSLTSPGGGYTF. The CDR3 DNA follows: TGTGCCAGCAGCCTAACGAGCCCGGGGGGTGGCTACACCTTC.

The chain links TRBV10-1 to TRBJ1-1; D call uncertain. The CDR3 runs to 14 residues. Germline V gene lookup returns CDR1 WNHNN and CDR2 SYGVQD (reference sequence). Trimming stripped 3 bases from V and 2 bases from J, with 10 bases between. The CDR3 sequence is CASSEGEANTEAFF. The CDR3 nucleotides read TGCGCCAGCAGTGAAGGTGAGGCTAACACTGAAGCTTTCTTT.

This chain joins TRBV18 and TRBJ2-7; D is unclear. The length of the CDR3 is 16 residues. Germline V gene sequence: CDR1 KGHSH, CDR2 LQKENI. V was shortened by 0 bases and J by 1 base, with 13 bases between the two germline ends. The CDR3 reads CASSPPTTAPSYEQYF. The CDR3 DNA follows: TGTGCCAGCTCACCACCTACGACTGCTCCTTCCTACGAGCAGTACTTC.

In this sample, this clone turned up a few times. CDR3 residues: CASRAGSGELFF. The CDR3, as DNA: TGTGCCAGCCGTGCAGGGTCCGGGGAGCTGTTTTTT. This chain uses TRBV6-1 with TRBJ2-2; a weak D match, TRBD1 (5 bases). Germline loops: CDR1 MNHNS, CDR2 SASEGT. Trimming cost V 8 bases and J 6 bases, with 10 bases left between them. This CDR3 is 12 amino acids long.

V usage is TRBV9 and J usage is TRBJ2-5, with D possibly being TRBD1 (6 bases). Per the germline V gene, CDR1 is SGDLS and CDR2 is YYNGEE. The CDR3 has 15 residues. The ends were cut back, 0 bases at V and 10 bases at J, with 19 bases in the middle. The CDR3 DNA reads TGTGCCAGCAGCGTAGCTACCGCGCCAGGGGTAATCCAGTACTTC. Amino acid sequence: CASSVATAPGVIQYF.

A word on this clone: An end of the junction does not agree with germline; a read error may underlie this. CDR3 in amino acids: CSSSLIGRANTGELFF. CDR3 sequence (DNA): TGTTCCAGCAGCTTAATCGGGAGAGCTAATACCGGGGAGCTGTTTTTT. The V gene is TRBV7-9, the J gene TRBJ2-2; weak D call: TRBD2 (6 bases). The CDR3 runs to 16 residues. In germline, CDR1 is SEHNR, CDR2 FQNEAQ (reference sequence).

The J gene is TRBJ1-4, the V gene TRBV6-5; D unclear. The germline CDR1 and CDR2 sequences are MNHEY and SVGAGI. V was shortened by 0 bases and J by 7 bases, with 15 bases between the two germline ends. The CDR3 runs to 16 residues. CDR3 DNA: TGTGCCAGCAGTTACTCGATACTAGAGGCCGGTGAAAAACTGTTTTTT. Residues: CASSYSILEAGEKLFF.

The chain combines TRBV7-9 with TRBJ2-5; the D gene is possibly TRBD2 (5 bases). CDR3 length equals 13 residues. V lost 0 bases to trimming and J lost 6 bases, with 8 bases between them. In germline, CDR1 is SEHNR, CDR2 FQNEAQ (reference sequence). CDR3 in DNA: TGTGCCAGCAGCTTAGCAGGGAGCAAGACCCAGTACTTC. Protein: CASSLAGSKTQYF. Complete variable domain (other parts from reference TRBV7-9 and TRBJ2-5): DTGVSQNPRHKITKRGQNVTFRCDPISEHNRLYWYRQTLGQGPEFLTYFQNEAQLEKSRLLSDRFSAERPKGSFSTLEIQRTEQGDSAMYLCASSLAGSKTQYFGPGTRLLVL.